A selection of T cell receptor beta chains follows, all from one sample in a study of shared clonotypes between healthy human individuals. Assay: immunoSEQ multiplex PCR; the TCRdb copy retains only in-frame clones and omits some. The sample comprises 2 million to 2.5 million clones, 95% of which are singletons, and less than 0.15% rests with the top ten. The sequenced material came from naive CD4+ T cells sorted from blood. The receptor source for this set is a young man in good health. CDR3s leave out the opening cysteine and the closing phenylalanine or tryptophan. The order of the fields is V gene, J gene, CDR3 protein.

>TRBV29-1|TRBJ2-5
SALTGQETQY
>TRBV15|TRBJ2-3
ATSRGGDTDTQY
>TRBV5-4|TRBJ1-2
ASSLAGGQGSFGYT
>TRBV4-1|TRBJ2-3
ASSQIPQRTDTQY
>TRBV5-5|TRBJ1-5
ASSFGQNQPQH
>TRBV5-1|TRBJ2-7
ASTTGGNYEQY
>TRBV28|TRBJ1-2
ASSLKKGPSNYGYT
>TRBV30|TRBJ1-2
AWKGQGNYGYT
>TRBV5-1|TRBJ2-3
ASSLTGSTDTQY
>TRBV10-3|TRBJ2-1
AISTLAGGYNEQF
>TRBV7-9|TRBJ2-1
ASSYYTGTRYNEQF
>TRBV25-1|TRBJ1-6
ASGRAGYNSPLH
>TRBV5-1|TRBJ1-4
ASSLGQGGSEKLF
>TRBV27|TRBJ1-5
ASSPDRGQPQH
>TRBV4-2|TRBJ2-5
ASSQEMSMAQY
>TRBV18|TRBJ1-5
ASSLGTGATNQPQH
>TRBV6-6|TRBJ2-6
ASSFAGANVLT
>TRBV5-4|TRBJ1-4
ASSLRGANEKLF
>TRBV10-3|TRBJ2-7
ATRSGGAEYEQY
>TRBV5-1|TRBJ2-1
ASSLVGGVSYNEQF
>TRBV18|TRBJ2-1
ASSPYQNSYNEQF
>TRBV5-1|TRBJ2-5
ASSSDSRETQY
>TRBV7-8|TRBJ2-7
ASSLAGLNEQY
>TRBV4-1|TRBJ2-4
ASSQATGTQY
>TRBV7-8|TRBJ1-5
ASSLEGYQPQH
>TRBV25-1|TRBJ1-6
ASRGQGDPNSPLH
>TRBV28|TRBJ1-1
ASRLTGAYTEAF
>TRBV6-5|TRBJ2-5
ASSMAGTPVTQY
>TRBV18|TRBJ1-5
ASSPPSQPQH
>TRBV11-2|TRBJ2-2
ASSPGLAGELF
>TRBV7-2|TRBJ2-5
ASSRGGASQETQY
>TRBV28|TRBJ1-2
ASSSLGGTGPGYT
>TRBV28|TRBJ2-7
ASSPTTGGGYEQY
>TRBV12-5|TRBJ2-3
ASGLVSGDTDTQY